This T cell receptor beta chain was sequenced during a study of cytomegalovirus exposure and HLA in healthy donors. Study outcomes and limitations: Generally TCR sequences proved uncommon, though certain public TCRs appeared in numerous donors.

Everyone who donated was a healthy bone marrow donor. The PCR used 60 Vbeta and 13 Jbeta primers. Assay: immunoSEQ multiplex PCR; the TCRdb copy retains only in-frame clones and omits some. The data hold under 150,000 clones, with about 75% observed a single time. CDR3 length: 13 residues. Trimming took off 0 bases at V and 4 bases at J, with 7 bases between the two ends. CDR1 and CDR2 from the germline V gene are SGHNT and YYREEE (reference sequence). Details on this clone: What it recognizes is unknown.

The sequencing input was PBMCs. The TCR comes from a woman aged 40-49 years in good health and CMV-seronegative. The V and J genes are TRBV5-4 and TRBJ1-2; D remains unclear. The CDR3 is CASSLGGFYGYTF. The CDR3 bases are TGTGCCAGCAGCTTGGGCGGATTCTATGGCTACACCTTC.